The 11 T cell receptor beta chains presented below share a single source sample, sequenced in a study of T-cell reconstitution after alpha-beta-depleted transplantation in children. Molecular barcoding with unique molecular identifiers was used for the TCRbeta library. TCRdb re-called the PCR reads with MiXCR, one entry per CDR3 protein. The data show some 200,000 distinct CDR3 sequences, about 6.8% seen once. The sequencing here drew on PBMCs from the stem cell graft donor, taken from the stem cell graft. All receptors come from a human donor who donated a stem cell graft to a child with Wiskott-Aldrich syndrome.

This clonotype was picked up many times. The CDR3 bases are TGCAGTGCTAGAGAAAGTTACACTGAAGCTTTCTTT. Its protein product is CSARESYTEAFF. V gene TRBV20-1 combines with J gene TRBJ1-1; no clear D gene. The CDR3 length is 12 residues. Trimming took off 0 bases at V and 3 bases at J, with 5 bases between the two ends. From germline, CDR1 is DFQATT and CDR2 SNEGSKA (reference sequence).

This clonotype was seen a handful of times. J is TRBJ2-1 and V is TRBV19; 8 bases match TRBD2. The V gene end was trimmed by 2 bases and the J gene end by 1 base; junction bases not matched to a gene: 4. CDR1 is LNHDA and CDR2 is SQIVND in the germline V gene (reference sequence). The CDR3 runs to 16 residues. The CDR3 DNA reads TGTGCCAGTAGTATAAGCGGCGGGAGGTCCTACAATGAGCAGTTCTTC. Amino acid sequence: CASSISGGRSYNEQFF.

The sample holds many counts of this clonotype. The chain employs TRBV4-1 and TRBJ2-7; maybe TRBD2 (6 bases). Trimming removed 1 base at V and 0 bases at J, with 10 bases between. Per the germline V gene, CDR1 is MGHRA and CDR2 is YSYEKL. This CDR3 is 15 amino acids long. The CDR3 DNA follows: TGCGCCAGCAGCCAAGGTCTAGCGAACTCCTACGAGCAGTACTTC. The encoded protein is CASSQGLANSYEQYF.

This clonotype was seen repeatedly, ten times or more. V usage is TRBV2 and J usage is TRBJ1-1; 8 bases are a match to TRBD1. From germline, CDR1 is SNHLY and CDR2 FYNNEI. The CDR3 is 15 amino acids. Germline trimming cut 1 base from V and 4 bases from J; bases unmatched to any gene: 5. CDR3 residues: CASSEGAGGTTEAFF. The CDR3 nucleotides are TGTGCCAGCAGTGAAGGAGCAGGGGGCACCACTGAAGCTTTCTTT.

The genes are TRBV5-1 and TRBJ2-7; tentatively, D is TRBD1 (6 bases). The ends were cut back, 0 bases at V and 6 bases at J, with 13 bases in the middle. The CDR3 extends over 14 amino acids. The germline gives CDR1 SGHRS, CDR2 YFSETQ. The CDR3 DNA sequence: TGCGCCAGCAGCTTGGAATCCGGACAGCTCGAGCAGTACTTC. Translating gives CASSLESGQLEQYF. Supplemented by reference TRBV5-1 and TRBJ2-7, the full variable domain reads KAGVTQTPRYLIKTRGQQVTLSCSPISGHRSVSWYQQTPGQGLQFLFEYFSETQRNKGNFPGRFSGRQFSNSRSEMNVSTLELGDSALYLCASSLESGQLEQYFGPGTRLTVT.

This clonotype was counted at least ten times. One junction end does not reproduce the germline sequence, and a read error may be involved. The chain employs TRBV7-2 and TRBJ2-1; weak D call: TRBD2 (7 bases). Germline V gives CDR1 SGHTA, CDR2 FQGNSA. The CDR3 has 14 amino acids. For the CDR3, the DNA is TGTGCCAGCAGCTTAGAGGCGGGAGAGGGGGAGCGGTTCTTC. This sequence encodes CASSLEAGEGERFF.

This clonotype was counted at least ten times. The V gene is TRBV25-1, the J gene TRBJ2-3; D perhaps matches TRBD2 (5 bases). Germline CDR1 is MGHDK and CDR2 is SYGVNS. CDR3 length equals 13 residues. V lost 5 bases, J lost 2 bases, and 8 bases lay in between. CDR3 nucleotide sequence: TGTGCCAGCAGTCCCGGGAACACAGATACGCAGTATTTT. Translated, it gives CASSPGNTDTQYF.

This clonotype was detected many times. This chain links TRBV24-1 with TRBJ2-1; no firm D call. The CDR3 sequence is 14 residues long. The germline gives CDR1 KGHDR, CDR2 SFDVKD. V was clipped by 2 bases and J by 10 bases, with 14 bases between them. The CDR3 sequence: CATSDSLVVEEQFF. The CDR3 DNA is TGTGCCACCAGTGATTCCTTAGTGGTGGAGGAGCAGTTCTTC.

This clonotype was found many times. The chain combines TRBV20-1 with TRBJ2-5; D ambiguous. The ends were cut back, 2 bases at V and 5 bases at J, with 9 bases in the middle. Germline-derived CDR1 and CDR2 are DFQATT and SNEGSKA (reference sequence). The CDR3 runs 12 residues. The CDR3 loop is CSARKGMETQYF. The DNA for the CDR3 is TGCAGTGCTAGAAAGGGTATGGAGACCCAGTACTTC.

The V and J genes are TRBV18 and TRBJ2-7, with 10 nucleotides matching TRBD2. CDR1 is KGHSH, CDR2 LQKENI, per germline. This CDR3 comprises 16 residues. Losses at the gene ends were 0 bases for V and 0 bases for J; bases not matched to a gene: 2. The DNA for the CDR3 is TGTGCCAGCTCACCACCCAGCGGGAGGGGCTCCTACGAGCAGTACTTC. It specifies CASSPPSGRGSYEQYF.

This clonotype was counted only a few times. The gene calls are TRBV7-8 and TRBJ2-7, with TRBD1 as a possible D gene (5 bases). The length of the CDR3 is 13 residues. Germline CDR1 and CDR2: SGHVS and FQNEAQ. Deletions cut 9 bases from V and 4 bases from J, with 16 bases between. In DNA, the CDR3 is TGTGCCAGTGCCTTAGGGGTAGGGTACGAGCAGTACTTC. Translated, it gives CASALGVGYEQYF.